This entry lists 31 T cell receptor beta chains sequenced from one sample in a study of T cells in Graves' hyperthyroidism and ophthalmopathy. TCR beta CDR3 regions were amplified from RNA transcripts. Researchers ran a first-round RT-PCR on the TCR CDR3 using the HTBI primer set. TCRdb reprocessed the multiplex PCR reads with MiXCR, giving one entry per CDR3 protein. Of around 350,000 distinct CDR3 sequences in the sample, under 20% are singletons; the top ten hold about 3.7%. Material: blood. These receptors all stem from a woman younger than 35 with Graves' hyperthyroidism.

The chain uses TRBV4-1 and TRBJ2-5, with D perhaps matching TRBD1 (6 bases). V lost 3 bases, J lost 0 bases, and 8 bases lay in between. This CDR3 region has 14 residues. Germline V gene lookup returns CDR1 MGHRA and CDR2 YSYEKL. Here the CDR3 reads CASSHWDNQETQYF. The DNA for the CDR3 is TGCGCCAGCAGCCACTGGGACAACCAAGAGACCCAGTACTTC.

This clonotype was counted ten times or more. This chain joins TRBV6-4 and TRBJ1-2; no definite D call. This CDR3 spans 13 amino acids. V lost 3 bases and J 7 bases, leaving 12 bases between the germline ends. The germline gives CDR1 MRHNA, CDR2 SNTAGT. Written as DNA, the CDR3 is TGTGCCAGCAGTGAAACAGCGGTCCTTGGCTACACCTTC. Translation: CASSETAVLGYTF.

To note about this clonotype: This may be a read error, as it is one base from a much larger clone. CDR3 DNA: TGTGCCATCAGGTCAGGGGGGACTGAAGCTTGCTTT. It translates to CAIRSGGTEACF. The V gene is TRBV10-3, the J gene TRBJ1-1; 7 bases agree with TRBD1. Germline-derived CDR1 and CDR2 are ENHRY and SYGVKD. The CDR3 has 12 amino acids.

This clonotype was detected ten times or more. The chain carries TRBV6-4 and TRBJ2-3, with 9 bases aligning to TRBD2. V was clipped by 0 bases and J by 3 bases; unmatched bases: 4. CDR3 length: 16 residues. Germline loops: CDR1 MRHNA, CDR2 SNTAGT. The CDR3, as DNA: TGTGCCAGCAGTGACTCGCGCGGGGGGGCGACAGATACGCAGTATTTT. This gives the protein CASSDSRGGATDTQYF.

The table lists this clonotype with many counts. The chain joins TRBV6-1 to TRBJ1-1; D may be TRBD1 (5 bases). Between the trimmed V and J ends, which lost 0 bases and 1 base, there was a span of 6 bases. The germline CDR1 and CDR2 sequences are MNHNS and SASEGT. The CDR3 consists of 14 residues. Here the CDR3 reads CASSEAGANTEAFF. CDR3 nucleotides: TGTGCCAGCAGTGAAGCTGGGGCGAACACTGAAGCTTTCTTT.

At least ten counts were recorded for this clonotype. The V call is TRBV3-1, the J call TRBJ2-5; 9 bases agree with TRBD1. CDR3 size: 14 residues. Trimming at V came to 1 base and at J to 9 bases, leaving 6 bases not matched to a gene. Germline lookup yields CDR1 LGHDT and CDR2 YNNKEL (reference sequence). The CDR3 spells CASSQGLQGAAQYF. In DNA form, the CDR3 reads TGTGCCAGCAGCCAAGGGCTACAGGGGGCGGCCCAGTACTTC.

At least ten counts were recorded for this clonotype. The chain recombines TRBV7-8 with TRBJ2-4, with D tentatively TRBD1 or TRBD2 (5 bases each). V lost 5 bases, J lost 0 bases, and 17 bases lay in between. This CDR3 is built from 17 residues. CDR1 SGHVS and CDR2 FQNEAQ come from the germline V gene. CDR3 region: CASSPHRDGLAKNIQYF. The CDR3 nucleotides read TGTGCCAGCAGCCCGCACCGGGACGGCTTAGCCAAAAACATTCAGTACTTC.

The chain couples TRBV19 to TRBJ1-2; D not certain. There are 12 residues in the CDR3. The germline V and J ends were trimmed by 5 bases and 2 bases, with 6 bases remaining between them. Germline V lookup: CDR1 LNHDA, CDR2 SQIVND (reference sequence). The CDR3 DNA follows: TGTGCCAGTAGTGTACAGAACTATGGCTACACCTTC. This sequence encodes CASSVQNYGYTF. Full variable domain (rest looked up from reference TRBV19 and TRBJ1-2): DGGITQSPKYLFRKEGQNVTLSCEQNLNHDAMYWYRQDPGQGLRLIYYSQIVNDFQKGDIAEGYSVSREKKESFPLTVTSAQKNPTAFYLCASSVQNYGYTFGSGTRLTVV.

This clonotype was seen only a few times. A junction boundary mismatches the germline segment, possibly from a read error. The chain has TRBV4-1 and TRBJ1-3; D remains unclear. The CDR3 covers 15 residues. Germline V lookup: CDR1 MGHRA, CDR2 YSYEKL. The CDR3 reads CASSHPGRTGDTIYF. The CDR3 DNA reads as TGCGCCAGCAGCCATCCCGGGAGGACTGGAGACACCATATATTTT.

DNA of the CDR3: TGTGCCAGCAGTTACCGACTCAACGCCCGGGGCGAGCAGTACTTC. Protein product: CASSYRLNARGEQYF. The V gene is TRBV7-3, the J gene TRBJ2-7; possible D gene TRBD2, 5 bases. The V end was cut by 6 bases, the J end by 6 bases, with 21 bases between. CDR3 length: 15 amino acids. Germline V gives CDR1 SGHTA, CDR2 FQGTGA.

This clonotype was observed a few times. This chain connects TRBV24-1 to TRBJ2-2, with TRBD1 identical over 10 bases. V shed 2 bases, J shed 3 bases, and the junction held 5 bases outside the gene matches. This CDR3 comprises 17 residues. Germline CDR1 KGHDR, CDR2 SFDVKD. In nucleotides, the CDR3 is TGTGCCACCAGTGATTCCCCCGGGACAGGGGACACCGGGGAGCTGTTTTTT. This sequence encodes CATSDSPGTGDTGELFF.

This chain uses TRBV3-1 with TRBJ2-7; 12 bases align to TRBD2. V lost 1 base to trimming and J lost 4 bases; unmatched junction nucleotides: 11. The germline gives CDR1 LGHDT, CDR2 YNNKEL (reference sequence). The CDR3 runs 18 residues. This chain's CDR3 is CASSQGVSLAGGPYEQYF. The CDR3 DNA follows: TGTGCCAGCAGCCAAGGAGTCTCGCTAGCGGGGGGGCCTTACGAGCAGTACTTC.

Many counts were recorded for this clonotype. The chain carries TRBV20-1 and TRBJ1-1; D gene uncertain. V was trimmed by 3 bases and J by 0 bases, leaving 8 bases between them. The germline gives CDR1 DFQATT, CDR2 SNEGSKA (reference sequence). This CDR3 region has 13 residues. The CDR3 DNA is TGCAGTGCTAGGAGGCAGTTGAACACTGAAGCTTTCTTT. Encoded protein: CSARRQLNTEAFF.

This clonotype was seen only a few times. This rearrangement joins TRBV2 to TRBJ2-2; D remains unclear. The CDR3 has 14 amino acids. The V gene lost 7 bases and the J gene lost 2 bases, with 11 bases spanning the gap. The germline V gene encodes CDR1 SNHLY and CDR2 FYNNEI. CDR3 in DNA: TGTGCCAGCATTTTAGGGTTAAACACCGGGGAGCTGTTTTTT. Its translation is CASILGLNTGELFF.

This clonotype was recorded many times. The V gene is TRBV5-1, the J gene TRBJ1-1, with D unclear. CDR3 length: 17 residues. V was clipped by 4 bases and J by 1 base, with 20 bases between them. Germline V gives CDR1 SGHRS, CDR2 YFSETQ. CDR3 protein: CASSQPFSTEGNTEAFF. The CDR3 bases are TGCGCCAGCAGCCAACCCTTTTCAACGGAGGGGAACACTGAAGCTTTCTTT.

CDR3 in amino acids: CASSIEETGTGGSEQYF. The CDR3 DNA follows: TGTGCCAGTAGTATTGAGGAAACCGGGACAGGGGGCAGCGAGCAGTACTTC. The chain recombines TRBV19 with TRBJ2-7; 12 bases align to TRBD1. V shed 3 bases, J shed 6 bases, and the junction held 12 bases outside the gene matches. The CDR3 is made up of 17 amino acids. Germline V gene lookup returns CDR1 LNHDA and CDR2 SQIVND (reference sequence).

This clonotype was observed many times. This chain connects TRBV10-3 to TRBJ1-2; weak D call: TRBD1 (6 bases). Between the trimmed V and J ends, which lost 0 bases and 11 bases, there was a span of 10 bases. This CDR3 comprises 12 residues. CDR1 is ENHRY, CDR2 SYGVKD, per germline. The CDR3 DNA is TGTGCCATCAGTGAGTCGGCAGGGGCGTACACCTTC. It translates to CAISESAGAYTF.

The CDR3 nucleotides read TGTGCCAGCAGTAAGGCCGACTACCGTGGCTACACCTTC. It codes for CASSKADYRGYTF. The chain has TRBV6-1 and TRBJ1-2; D gene unclear. CDR1 is MNHNS, CDR2 SASEGT, per germline. The CDR3 has 13 amino acids. V shed 5 bases and J shed 7 bases, with 14 bases lying between them.

This clonotype was seen at least ten times. The gene calls are TRBV29-1 and TRBJ1-1; D gene unclear. Trimming removed 6 bases from V and 2 bases from J, with 16 bases in between. Germline lookup yields CDR1 SQVTM and CDR2 ANQGSEA. The CDR3 totals 14 residues. This CDR3 reads CSVKRTAINTEAFF. In nucleotides, the CDR3 is TGCAGCGTAAAAAGGACGGCCATTAACACTGAAGCTTTCTTT.

The chain links TRBV5-1 to TRBJ2-7, with unresolved D. CDR1 and CDR2 (germline): SGHRS, YFSETQ. The V end was cut by 7 bases, the J end by 5 bases, with 10 bases between. The CDR3 covers 11 residues. The CDR3 loop is CASRSGNEQYF. The DNA of the CDR3 is TGCGCCAGCCGGTCTGGCAACGAGCAGTACTTC.

The chain is built from TRBV27 and TRBJ1-5; D gene ambiguous. Germline V gene sequence: CDR1 MNHEY, CDR2 SMNVEV (reference sequence). The CDR3 loop spans 15 amino acids. V lost 3 bases to trimming and J lost 0 bases, with 9 bases between them. In nucleotides, the CDR3 is TGTGCCAGCAGTTTTAAGGGTTATAGCAATCAGCCCCAGCATTTT. Protein sequence: CASSFKGYSNQPQHF.

The chain joins TRBV4-1 to TRBJ1-5; 9 bases map to TRBD1. CDR1 and CDR2 (germline): MGHRA, YSYEKL. The CDR3 extends over 15 amino acids. V was clipped by 3 bases and J by 15 bases; unmatched bases: 15. The CDR3 loop reads CASSHTGDREGRRHF. CDR3 nucleotide sequence: TGCGCCAGCAGCCATACGGGGGACAGGGAGGGTAGGCGGCATTTT.

The gene calls are TRBV6-2 or TRBV6-3 and TRBJ2-2, with 9 bases that match TRBD1. Trimming cost V 6 bases and J 4 bases; bases outside gene matches: 6. Germline loops: CDR1 MNHEY, CDR2 SVGEGT. The CDR3 length is 15 residues. CDR3 loop: CASRKWTGATGELFF. The CDR3 coding sequence is TGTGCCAGCAGAAAATGGACAGGGGCCACCGGGGAGCTGTTTTTT.

This clonotype has a count of ten or more. This chain uses TRBV7-3 with TRBJ2-2, with TRBD2 as a possible D gene (6 bases). The CDR3 has 15 residues. Germline CDR1 reads SGHTA; CDR2 reads FQGTGA. The germline V and J ends were trimmed by 5 bases and 1 base, with 11 bases remaining between them. The CDR3 DNA is TGTGCCAGCAGCAGGGGACTCCGGAACACCGGGGAGCTGTTTTTT. Amino acid sequence: CASSRGLRNTGELFF.

This clonotype was picked up a small number of times. A much larger clone differs by one base, so this may be a read error. This chain links TRBV2 with TRBJ2-5; TRBD1 matches 10 bases. Unmatched junction bases numbered 4, after V lost 5 bases and J lost 4 bases. Per the germline V gene, CDR1 is SNHLY and CDR2 is FYNNEI. CDR3 length equals 14 residues. CDR3 nucleotide sequence: TGTGCCAGCAGTCCCGGGACAGGGGTAGAGACCCAGTACTTC. It codes for CASSPGTGVETQYF.

This clonotype has ten or more counts. The CDR3, as DNA: TGTGCCAGCAGCCCCGGGACTTTCTCCTACGAGCAGTACTTC. It translates to CASSPGTFSYEQYF. This chain connects TRBV3-1 to TRBJ2-7; TRBD2 is a possible D gene (6 bases). The CDR3 is 14 residues long. The germline V gene has CDR1 LGHDT and CDR2 YNNKEL (reference sequence). V was pared by 4 bases and J by 0 bases, with 10 bases between.

This clonotype was detected many times. The rearrangement joins TRBV6-5 to TRBJ1-5, with D possibly TRBD1 on 6 matching bases. Germline V CDR1 and CDR2: MNHEY, SVGAGI. The CDR3 length is 15 residues. V was shortened by 2 bases and J by 4 bases, with 12 bases between the two germline ends. The CDR3 here is CASSYRGQTNQPQHF. The CDR3 region has the DNA TGTGCCAGCAGTTACCGGGGGCAGACTAATCAGCCCCAGCATTTT.

This clonotype has at least ten counts. The rearrangement uses TRBV4-1 and TRBJ1-1, with D perhaps matching TRBD1 (6 bases). The CDR3 loop spans 14 amino acids. The germline V and J ends were trimmed by 2 bases and 5 bases, with 12 bases remaining between them. CDR1 and CDR2 (germline): MGHRA, YSYEKL. This chain's CDR3 is CASSQPRQGTEAFF. The CDR3 DNA sequence: TGCGCCAGCAGCCAACCCCGGCAGGGGACTGAAGCTTTCTTT.

This clonotype was recorded many times. The CDR3 end shows no conserved phenylalanine or tryptophan, and so a read error is likely. The chain couples TRBV11-3 to TRBJ1-1, with D unclear. V lost 0 bases and J 3 bases, leaving 5 bases between the germline ends. The germline CDR1 and CDR2 sequences are SGHNT and YENEEA. This CDR3 spans 13 amino acids. In nucleotides, the CDR3 is TGTGCCAGCAGCTTAGACCCATACACTGAAGCTTTCCTT. It translates to CASSLDPYTEAFL.

This clonotype was counted ten times or more. The gene calls are TRBV27 and TRBJ1-1; D is perhaps TRBD1 (5 bases). V lost 6 bases and J lost 8, with 16 bases in between. The V gene's germline CDR1 is MNHEY and CDR2 SMNVEV (reference sequence). The CDR3 totals 13 residues. The CDR3 reads CASRRLDRFEAFF. The DNA for the CDR3 is TGTGCCAGCAGACGGTTAGACAGATTCGAAGCTTTCTTT.

This clonotype was observed at least ten times. This chain joins TRBV7-2 and TRBJ2-2; D is unclear. The CDR3 totals 14 residues. Germline CDR1 SGHTA, CDR2 FQGNSA. Trimming removed 5 bases at V and 4 bases at J, with 11 bases between. CDR3 loop: CASSESLGTGELFF. CDR3 in DNA: TGTGCCAGCAGCGAATCTTTGGGCACCGGGGAGCTGTTTTTT.